This record concerns one TCR beta chain sequence. Its antigen is still unknown. This record belongs to a study of cytomegalovirus exposure and HLA in healthy donors. The CDR3 length is 14 residues. From germline, CDR1 is LNHNV and CDR2 YYDKDF (reference sequence). Trimming removed 1 base at V and 4 bases at J, with 10 bases between. Study results and limitations: A later analysis linked a missense variant in DCLRE1C to the trimming of TCR beta V and J genes. Owing to their indistinguishability, certain V segments, notably TRBV6-2 and TRBV6-3, were excluded. Beyond CMV serostatus, there was no information to go on about immune exposure.

At the time of sampling, donors were nominally healthy, though unrecorded immune exposures were likely. It was with 60 Vbeta and 13 Jbeta primers that the PCR ran. This table comes from immunoSEQ multiplex PCR, and its TCRdb copy is limited to in-frame clones, with some not included. The table shows about 160,000 clones, with less than 85% occurring only once. This sequence was found in a boy between 2 and 10 years old in good health and CMV-seronegative. Material: PBMCs. V and J are TRBV15 and TRBJ1-2; D not resolved. The CDR3 region has the DNA TGTGCCACCAGCAGAGGTGGAGGTCCCTATGGCTACACCTTC. Translated, it gives CATSRGGGPYGYTF. Together with reference TRBV15 and TRBJ1-2, the CDR3 gives the full variable domain: DAMVIQNPRYQVTQFGKPVTLSCSQTLNHNVMYWYQQKSSQAPKLLFHYYDKDFNNEADTPDNFQSRRPNTSFCFLDIRSPGLGDTAMYLCATSRGGGPYGYTFGSGTRLTVV.